The 5 T cell receptor beta chains below all came from one sample that was sequenced in a study of neoadjuvant nivolumab and ipilimumab in lung cancer. Generated by immunoSEQ multiplex PCR, the TCRdb table keeps only in-frame clones and is missing some. Of roughly 34,000 clones listed, 80% to 95% are singletons. The sequencing used peripheral blood, collected after neoadjuvant nivolumab, alone or with ipilimumab, at or shortly before surgery. The origin of the receptors is an adult with non-small cell lung cancer.

The J gene is TRBJ1-4, the V gene TRBV9, with 9 bases fitting TRBD1. This CDR3 is built from 15 residues. CDR1 SGDLS and CDR2 YYNGEE come from the germline V gene. V lost 0 bases, J lost 8 bases, and 5 bases stayed unmatched. CDR3 region: CASSVGRQGVEKLFF. The CDR3 DNA follows: TGTGCCAGCAGCGTAGGTCGACAGGGGGTAGAAAAACTGTTTTTT.

In this sample, this clone turned up a few times. V usage is TRBV7-9 and J usage is TRBJ1-2; D ambiguous. V lost 5 bases, J lost 2 bases, and 6 bases lay in between. The CDR3 runs to 12 residues. CDR1 SEHNR and CDR2 FQNEAQ come from the germline V gene (reference sequence). The CDR3 loop is CASSPTNYGYTF. The CDR3 DNA reads as TGTGCCAGCAGCCCAACAAACTATGGCTACACCTTC.

This chain connects TRBV6-1 to TRBJ2-7; 14 positions agree with TRBD2. Germline V gene sequence: CDR1 MNHNS, CDR2 SASEGT. The CDR3 runs 15 residues. After removal of 7 bases from V and 3 bases from J, the junction contained 5 bases not matched to a gene. The CDR3 reads CASIRLAGGLYEQYF. CDR3 in DNA: TGTGCCAGCATCCGACTAGCGGGAGGGCTCTACGAGCAGTACTTC.

This sequence joins TRBV27 and TRBJ2-7; 10 nucleotides match TRBD2. After removal of 3 bases from V and 4 bases from J, the junction contained 6 bases not matched to a gene. The CDR3 runs to 15 residues. Germline CDR1 reads MNHEY; CDR2 reads SMNVEV (reference sequence). CDR3 loop: CASSLASGSRYEQYF. The CDR3 bases are TGTGCCAGCAGTTTGGCTAGCGGGAGTCGGTACGAGCAGTACTTC.

The chain joins TRBV20-1 to TRBJ2-3; D ambiguous. CDR1 is DFQATT, CDR2 SNEGSKA, per germline (reference sequence). Trimming pared 6 bases from V and 2 bases from J, leaving 6 bases between. The CDR3 runs 11 residues. CDR3 sequence reads: CSALLTDTQYF. The CDR3 bases are TGCAGTGCCCTCCTCACAGATACGCAGTATTTT.